One and the same sample provided the 10 T cell receptor beta chains below, sequenced in a study of blood T cells in healthy people across ages. With a J-beta primer mix and a sample-barcoded 5' primer, a second PCR ran roughly 6 to 11 cycles. One entry per CDR3 protein results from TCRdb running MiXCR on the 5' RACE reads. The profile shows around 650,000 distinct CDR3 sequences, about a third of them singletons. The specimen was blood. All receptors come from a woman of 80 years or more in good health.

This clonotype was observed many times. The genes are TRBV10-3 and TRBJ1-2, with a weak D call TRBD1 (6 bases). The CDR3 runs 17 residues. V lost 3 bases and J 0 bases, leaving 17 bases between the germline ends. Germline lookup yields CDR1 ENHRY and CDR2 SYGVKD. CDR3 protein: CAISDRTDLTSNYGYTF. The CDR3 nucleotides are TGTGCCATCAGTGATCGGACAGACCTTACCTCTAACTATGGCTACACCTTC.

The chain recombines TRBV6-5 with TRBJ2-2, with 8 bases fitting TRBD2. This CDR3 is built from 14 residues. Germline CDR1 is MNHEY and CDR2 is SVGAGI. The J segment lost 6 bases and the V segment lost 3 bases, leaving 3 bases of the junction unmatched. The CDR3 DNA sequence: TGTGCCAGCAGTTATCTGACTAGCGCCGGGGAGCTGTTTTTT. Protein sequence: CASSYLTSAGELFF.

This clonotype has at least ten counts. The V gene is TRBV27, the J gene TRBJ2-7; the D gene is possibly TRBD2 (6 bases). The V end was cut by 6 bases, the J end by 3 bases, with 21 bases between. CDR3 size: 16 residues. CDR1 MNHEY and CDR2 SMNVEV come from the germline V gene (reference sequence). This CDR3 is CASSPMGTRPIYEQYF. CDR3 nucleotides: TGTGCCAGCAGCCCCATGGGGACTCGACCAATCTACGAGCAGTACTTC.

This clonotype turned up a few times. The chain is built from TRBV4-2 and TRBJ1-1; D ambiguous. Germline loops: CDR1 LGHNA, CDR2 YNFKEQ. The CDR3 has 15 residues. Trimming cost V 2 bases and J 4 bases, with 14 bases left between them. DNA for the CDR3: TGTGCCAGCAGCCAATTTATAGCCAGAGCCACTGAAGCTTTCTTT. This gives the protein CASSQFIARATEAFF.

The sample holds many counts of this clonotype. The chain has TRBV5-6 and TRBJ2-1; the D gene is possibly TRBD1 (5 bases). Per the germline V gene, CDR1 is SGHDT and CDR2 is YYEEEE. This CDR3 is 14 amino acids long. V lost 4 bases to trimming and J lost 4 bases, with 12 bases between them. CDR3 amino acids: CASSRPQGYNEQFF. The CDR3, as DNA: TGTGCCAGCAGCAGACCCCAGGGTTACAATGAGCAGTTCTTC. Complete variable domain (other parts from reference TRBV5-6 and TRBJ2-1): DAGVTQSPTHLIKTRGQQVTLRCSPKSGHDTVSWYQQALGQGPQFIFQYYEEEERQRGNFPDRFSGHQFPNYSSELNVNALLLGDSALYLCASSRPQGYNEQFFGPGTRLTVL.

The J gene is TRBJ1-2, the V gene TRBV30; D uncertain. Per germline, CDR1 GTSNPN and CDR2 SVGIG (reference sequence). The V and J ends lost 7 bases and 5 bases respectively, with 20 bases between them. The CDR3 spans 14 residues. The CDR3 spells CASSPVTISYGYTF. CDR3 coding DNA: TGTGCCTCCTCCCCCGTTACAATTAGTTATGGCTACACCTTC.

This clonotype came up many times. The chain recombines TRBV6-1 with TRBJ2-7; 8 nucleotides line up with TRBD1. Per the germline V gene, CDR1 is MNHNS and CDR2 is SASEGT. This CDR3 contains 13 residues. The V gene end was trimmed by 4 bases and the J gene end by 3 bases; junction bases not matched to a gene: 2. The DNA for the CDR3 is TGTGCCAGCAGTGCTACAGGGGGCTACGAGCAGTACTTC. This translates into CASSATGGYEQYF.

There are many counts of this clonotype. The rearrangement joins TRBV20-1 to TRBJ2-5; the match to TRBD1 covers 12 bases. Germline assignment: CDR1 DFQATT and CDR2 SNEGSKA (reference sequence). The V gene end was trimmed by 4 bases and the J gene end by 7 bases; junction bases not matched to a gene: 10. CDR3 length: 15 amino acids. The CDR3 bases are TGCAGTGCTATCCCGGGACAGGGGGCCCGTGGGACCCAGTACTTC. Amino acids: CSAIPGQGARGTQYF.

This clonotype was counted ten times or more. The chain uses TRBV5-6 and TRBJ2-7; D is unclear. The CDR3 is made up of 13 amino acids. V lost 1 base and J lost 3, with 8 bases in between. The V gene's germline CDR1 is SGHDT and CDR2 YYEEEE. The CDR3 DNA follows: TGTGCCAGCAGCTTGCCTAAAAGCTACGAGCAGTACTTC. Translated, it gives CASSLPKSYEQYF. The complete variable domain, with remaining parts taken from reference TRBV5-6 and TRBJ2-7, reads DAGVTQSPTHLIKTRGQQVTLRCSPKSGHDTVSWYQQALGQGPQFIFQYYEEEERQRGNFPDRFSGHQFPNYSSELNVNALLLGDSALYLCASSLPKSYEQYFGPGTRLTVT.

This clonotype was detected many times. The chain joins TRBV12-3 or TRBV12-4 to TRBJ2-1; unclear D gene. The V and J ends lost 4 bases and 7 bases respectively, with 14 bases between them. This CDR3 has 14 amino acids. CDR3 sequence reads: CASSSRALRNEQFF. CDR3 sequence (DNA): TGTGCCAGCAGTTCACGGGCCCTAAGGAATGAGCAGTTCTTC.